This TCR beta chain came from a study of cytomegalovirus exposure and HLA in healthy donors. Trimming removed 6 bases at V and 7 bases at J, with 9 bases between. CDR3 length equals 11 residues. Germline V gene lookup returns CDR1 LNHNV and CDR2 YYDKDF (reference sequence). Primers: 60 Vbeta forward and 13 Jbeta reverse. Profiled with immunoSEQ multiplex PCR; TCRdb holds only in-frame clones, not every one. The sample consists of 100,000 to 130,000 clones, roughly three quarters of them appearing once. Input material: PBMCs. The sequence derives from a man younger than 35 in good health and CMV-seronegative. V gene TRBV15 combines with J gene TRBJ1-2; no clear D. CDR3 protein: CATRSASGYTF. DNA of the CDR3: TGTGCCACCAGATCAGCGAGTGGCTACACCTTC.